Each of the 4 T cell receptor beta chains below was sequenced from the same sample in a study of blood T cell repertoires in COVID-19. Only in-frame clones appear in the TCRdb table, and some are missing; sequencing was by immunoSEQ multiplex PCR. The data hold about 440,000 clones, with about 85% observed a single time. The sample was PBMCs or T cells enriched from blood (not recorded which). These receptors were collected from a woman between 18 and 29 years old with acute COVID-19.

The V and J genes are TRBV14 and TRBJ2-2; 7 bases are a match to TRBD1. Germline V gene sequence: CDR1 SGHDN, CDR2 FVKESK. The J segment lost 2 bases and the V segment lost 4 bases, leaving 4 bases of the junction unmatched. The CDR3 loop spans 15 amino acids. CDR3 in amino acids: CASSPDRSNTGELFF. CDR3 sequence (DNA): TGTGCCAGCAGCCCGGACAGGTCTAACACCGGGGAGCTGTTTTTT.

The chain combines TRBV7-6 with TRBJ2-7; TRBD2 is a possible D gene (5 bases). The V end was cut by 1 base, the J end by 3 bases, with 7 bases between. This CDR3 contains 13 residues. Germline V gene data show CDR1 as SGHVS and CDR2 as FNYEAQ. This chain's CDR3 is CASSLGGIYEQYF. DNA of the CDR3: TGTGCCAGCAGCTTAGGAGGGATCTACGAGCAGTACTTC.

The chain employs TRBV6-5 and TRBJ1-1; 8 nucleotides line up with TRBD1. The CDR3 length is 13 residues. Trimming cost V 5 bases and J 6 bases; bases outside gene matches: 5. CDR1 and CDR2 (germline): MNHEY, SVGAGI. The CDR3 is CASSKQGGAEAFF. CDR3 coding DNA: TGTGCCAGCAGTAAACAGGGGGGGGCTGAAGCTTTCTTT.

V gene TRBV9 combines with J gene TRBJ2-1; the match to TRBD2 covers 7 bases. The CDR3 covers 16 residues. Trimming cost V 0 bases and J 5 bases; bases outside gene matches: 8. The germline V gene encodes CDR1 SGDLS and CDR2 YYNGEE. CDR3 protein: CASSVGRTAGDNEQFF. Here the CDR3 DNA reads TGTGCCAGCAGCGTAGGCAGAACGGCGGGGGACAATGAGCAGTTCTTC. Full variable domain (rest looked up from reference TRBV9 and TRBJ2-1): DSGVTQTPKHLITATGQRVTLRCSPRSGDLSVYWYQQSLDQGLQFLIQYYNGEERAKGNILERFSAQQFPDLHSELNLSSLELGDSALYFCASSVGRTAGDNEQFFGPGTRLTVL.